The rows below give T cell receptor beta chains drawn from one sample of a study of blood T cell repertoires in COVID-19. Repertoires were generated with immunoSEQ multiplex PCR, while TCRdb's copy carries only in-frame clones and drops some. The table includes about 88,000 clones, more than 70% detected once. The specimen sequenced was peripheral blood. These receptors came from a woman older than 75 with acute or convalescent COVID-19. Each CDR3 is given with its conserved first and last residue. A D gene is named only where the DNA matches it firmly. Expanded clones are given a class, and other clones once, few, many or no size at all.

abundance: few
j_gene: TRBJ2-7
v_gene: TRBV7-9
d_gene: -
len: 13
CDR3aa: CASSLGSNYEQYF
CDR3nt: TGTGCCAGCAGCTTAGGTAGCAACTACGAGCAGTACTTC

abundance: few
j_gene: TRBJ1-5
v_gene: TRBV2
d_gene: -
len: 12
CDR3aa: CASSGDNQPQHF
CDR3nt: TGTGCCAGCAGCGGAGACAATCAGCCCCAGCATTTT

abundance: -
j_gene: TRBJ1-5
v_gene: TRBV9
d_gene: TRBD1
len: 15
CDR3aa: CASSVTGGSNQPQHF
CDR3nt: TGTGCCAGCAGCGTAACAGGGGGAAGCAATCAGCCCCAGCATTTT

abundance: -
j_gene: TRBJ2-7
v_gene: TRBV4-2
d_gene: -
len: 16
CDR3aa: CASSQAAGDVSYEQYF
CDR3nt: TGTGCCAGCAGCCAAGCGGCCGGGGATGTTTCCTACGAGCAGTACTTC

abundance: once
j_gene: TRBJ2-7
v_gene: TRBV9
d_gene: TRBD1
len: 14
CDR3aa: CASSVGAGGWEQYF
CDR3nt: TGTGCCAGCAGCGTGGGGGCAGGGGGTTGGGAGCAGTACTTC

abundance: -
j_gene: TRBJ1-1
v_gene: TRBV27
d_gene: -
len: 15
CDR3aa: CASSFIGGEGTEAFF
CDR3nt: TGTGCCAGCAGTTTTATTGGGGGGGAGGGCACTGAAGCTTTCTTT

abundance: once
j_gene: TRBJ1-2
v_gene: TRBV5-4
d_gene: TRBD1
len: 14
CDR3aa: CASRGTEILYGYTF
CDR3nt: TGTGCCAGCAGAGGGACAGAGATCCTCTATGGCTACACCTTC

abundance: -
j_gene: TRBJ2-2
v_gene: TRBV24-1
d_gene: -
len: 16
CDR3aa: CATSDPRPGNTGELFF
CDR3nt: TGTGCCACCAGTGATCCCCGTCCAGGGAACACCGGGGAGCTGTTTTTT

abundance: few
j_gene: TRBJ1-5
v_gene: TRBV6-2/TRBV6-3
d_gene: TRBD1
len: 13
CDR3aa: CASSDREYQPQHF
CDR3nt: TGTGCCAGCAGTGACAGGGAGTATCAGCCCCAGCATTTT

abundance: -
j_gene: TRBJ2-1
v_gene: TRBV7-2
d_gene: -
len: 15
CDR3aa: CASSSGLISYNEQFF
CDR3nt: TGTGCCAGCAGCTCCGGACTTATATCCTACAATGAGCAGTTCTTC

abundance: -
j_gene: TRBJ2-3
v_gene: TRBV18
d_gene: -
len: 14
CDR3aa: CASSPATSTDTQYF
CDR3nt: TGTGCCAGCTCACCGGCGACTAGCACAGATACGCAGTATTTT

abundance: -
j_gene: TRBJ2-2
v_gene: TRBV6-5
d_gene: -
len: 15
CDR3aa: CASSYSRANTGELFF
CDR3nt: TGTGCCAGCAGTTACTCCAGGGCCAACACCGGGGAGCTGTTTTTT

abundance: -
j_gene: TRBJ1-5
v_gene: TRBV28
d_gene: -
len: 17
CDR3aa: CASSSTSLGYRHQPQHF
CDR3nt: TGTGCCAGCAGTTCAACGTCCCTAGGATATCGCCATCAGCCCCAGCATTTT

abundance: once
j_gene: TRBJ2-3
v_gene: TRBV4-1
d_gene: TRBD2
len: 17
CDR3aa: CASSQSAGGGVGDTQYF
CDR3nt: TGCGCCAGCAGCCAATCTGCGGGGGGTGGGGTCGGAGATACGCAGTATTTT

abundance: -
j_gene: TRBJ2-5
v_gene: TRBV7-2
d_gene: TRBD2
len: 15
CDR3aa: CASSIGLASQETQYF
CDR3nt: TGTGCCAGCAGCATAGGACTAGCGTCACAAGAGACCCAGTACTTC